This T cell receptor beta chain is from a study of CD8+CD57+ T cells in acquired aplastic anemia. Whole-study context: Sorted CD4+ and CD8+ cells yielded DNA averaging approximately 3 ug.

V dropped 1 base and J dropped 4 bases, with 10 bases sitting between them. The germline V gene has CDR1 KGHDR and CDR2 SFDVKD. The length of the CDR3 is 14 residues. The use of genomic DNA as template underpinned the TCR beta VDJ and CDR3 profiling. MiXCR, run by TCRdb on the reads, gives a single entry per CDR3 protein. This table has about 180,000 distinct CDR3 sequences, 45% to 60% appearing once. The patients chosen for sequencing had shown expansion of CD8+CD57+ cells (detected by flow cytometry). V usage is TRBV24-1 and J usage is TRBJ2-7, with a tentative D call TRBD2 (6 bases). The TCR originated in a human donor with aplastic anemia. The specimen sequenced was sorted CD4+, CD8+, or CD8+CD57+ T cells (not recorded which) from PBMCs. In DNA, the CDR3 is TGTGCCACCAGTGATTTTGTGGCGGGGTACGAGCAGTACTTC. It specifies CATSDFVAGYEQYF.